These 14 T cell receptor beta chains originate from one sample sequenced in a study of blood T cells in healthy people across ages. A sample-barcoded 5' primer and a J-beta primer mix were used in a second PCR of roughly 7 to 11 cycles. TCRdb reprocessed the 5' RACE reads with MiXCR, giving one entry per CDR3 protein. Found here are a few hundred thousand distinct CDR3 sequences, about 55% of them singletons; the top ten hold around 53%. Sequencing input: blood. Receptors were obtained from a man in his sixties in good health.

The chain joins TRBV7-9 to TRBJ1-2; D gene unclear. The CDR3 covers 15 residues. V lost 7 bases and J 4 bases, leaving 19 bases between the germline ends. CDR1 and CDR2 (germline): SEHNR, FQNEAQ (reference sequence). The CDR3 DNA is TGTGCCAGCACCGTCCAAGGCCTCGGTGGCTATGGCTACACCTTC. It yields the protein CASTVQGLGGYGYTF.

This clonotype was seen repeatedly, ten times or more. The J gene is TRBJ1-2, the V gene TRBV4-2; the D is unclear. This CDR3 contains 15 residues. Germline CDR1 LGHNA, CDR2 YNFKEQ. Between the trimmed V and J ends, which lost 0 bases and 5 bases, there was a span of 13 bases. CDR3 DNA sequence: TGTGCCAGCAGCCAAGAATGGGGTAGTGGGTATGGCTACACCTTC. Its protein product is CASSQEWGSGYGYTF.

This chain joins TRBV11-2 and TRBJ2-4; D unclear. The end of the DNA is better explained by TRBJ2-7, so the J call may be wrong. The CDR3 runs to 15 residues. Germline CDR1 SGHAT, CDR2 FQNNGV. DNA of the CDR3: TGTGCCAGCAGCTTAGAGGTGTACAGATCCTACGAGCAGTACTTC. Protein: CASSLEVYRSYEQYF.

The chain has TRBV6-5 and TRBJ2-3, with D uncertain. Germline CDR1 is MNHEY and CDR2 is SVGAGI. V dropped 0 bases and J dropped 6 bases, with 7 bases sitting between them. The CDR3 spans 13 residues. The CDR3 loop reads CASSYSVKDTQYF. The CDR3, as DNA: TGTGCCAGCAGTTACTCGGTTAAGGATACGCAGTATTTT.

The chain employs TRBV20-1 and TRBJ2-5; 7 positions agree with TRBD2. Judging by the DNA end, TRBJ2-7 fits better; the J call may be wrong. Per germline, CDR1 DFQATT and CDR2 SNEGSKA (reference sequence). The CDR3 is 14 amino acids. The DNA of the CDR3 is TGCAGTGCTAGAGATGGGCGGGGGTGGGACGAGCAGTACTTC. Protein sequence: CSARDGRGWDEQYF.

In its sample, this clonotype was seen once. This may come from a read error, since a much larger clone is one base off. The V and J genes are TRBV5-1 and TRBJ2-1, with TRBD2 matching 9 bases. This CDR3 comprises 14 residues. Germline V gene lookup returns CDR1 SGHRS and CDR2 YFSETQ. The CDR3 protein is CASSLAGGHKEQFF. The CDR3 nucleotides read TGCGCCAGCAGCTTAGCGGGAGGTCACAAGGAGCAGTTCTTC. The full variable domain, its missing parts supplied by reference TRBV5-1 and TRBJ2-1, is KAGVTQTPRYLIKTRGQQVTLSCSPISGHRSVSWYQQTPGQGLQFLFEYFSETQRNKGNFPGRFSGRQFSNSRSEMNVSTLELGDSALYLCASSLAGGHKEQFFGPGTRLTVL.

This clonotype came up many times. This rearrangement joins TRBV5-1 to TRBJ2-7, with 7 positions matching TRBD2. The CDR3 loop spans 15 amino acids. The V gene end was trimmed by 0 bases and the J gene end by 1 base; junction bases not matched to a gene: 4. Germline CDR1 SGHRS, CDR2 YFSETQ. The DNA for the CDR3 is TGCGCCAGCAGCTTGGGGACGGGGGGTTCCTACGAGCAGTACTTC. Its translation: CASSLGTGGSYEQYF.

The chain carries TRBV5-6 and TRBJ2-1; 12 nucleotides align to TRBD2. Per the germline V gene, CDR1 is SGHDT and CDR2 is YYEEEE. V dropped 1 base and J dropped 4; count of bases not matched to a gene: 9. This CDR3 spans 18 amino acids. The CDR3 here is CASSLMSSGRGTYNEQFF. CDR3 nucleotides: TGTGCCAGCAGCTTGATGTCTAGCGGGAGGGGGACTTACAATGAGCAGTTCTTC.

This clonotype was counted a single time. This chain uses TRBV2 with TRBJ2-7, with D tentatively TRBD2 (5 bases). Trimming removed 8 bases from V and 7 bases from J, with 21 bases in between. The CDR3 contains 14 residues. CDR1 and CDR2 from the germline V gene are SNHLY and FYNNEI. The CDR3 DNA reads TGTGCCAGCGCCGGGGAGAACTCCTACAATGAGCAGTACTTC. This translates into CASAGENSYNEQYF.

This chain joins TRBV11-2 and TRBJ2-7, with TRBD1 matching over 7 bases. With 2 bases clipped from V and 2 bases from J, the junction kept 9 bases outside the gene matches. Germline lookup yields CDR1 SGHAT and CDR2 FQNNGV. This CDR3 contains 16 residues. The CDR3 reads CASSLPPRTGTYEQYF. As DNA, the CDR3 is TGTGCCAGCAGCTTACCCCCTCGGACAGGAACCTACGAGCAGTACTTC.

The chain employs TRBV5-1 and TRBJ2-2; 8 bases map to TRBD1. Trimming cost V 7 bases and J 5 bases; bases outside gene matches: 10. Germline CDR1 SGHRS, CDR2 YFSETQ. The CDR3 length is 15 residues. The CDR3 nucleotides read TGCGCCAGCGGGCCCGGACAGGGCGGGACCGGGGAGCTGTTTTTT. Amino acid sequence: CASGPGQGGTGELFF.

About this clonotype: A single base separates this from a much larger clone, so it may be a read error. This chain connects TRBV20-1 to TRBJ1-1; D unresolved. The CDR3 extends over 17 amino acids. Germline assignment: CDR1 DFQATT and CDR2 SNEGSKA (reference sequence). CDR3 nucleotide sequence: TGCAGTGCTGGAGAGTTTACCAAGGGCCACCAGAACACTGAAGCTTTCTTT. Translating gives CSAGEFTKGHQNTEAFF.

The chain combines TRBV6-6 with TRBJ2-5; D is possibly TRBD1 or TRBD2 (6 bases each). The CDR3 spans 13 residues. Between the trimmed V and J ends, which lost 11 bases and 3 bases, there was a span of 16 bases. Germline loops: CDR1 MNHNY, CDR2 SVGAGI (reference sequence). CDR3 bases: TGTGCCGCCCGGGGGCAGTCCAAAGAGACCCAGTACTTC. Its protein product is CAARGQSKETQYF.

The CDR3 is CSARDGTDTQYF. CDR3 DNA: TGCAGCGCCCGGGACGGCACAGATACGCAGTATTTT. V is TRBV29-1 and J is TRBJ2-3; D could derive from TRBD1 or TRBD2 (5 bases each). The CDR3 covers 12 residues. Looked up from germline, CDR1 is SQVTM and CDR2 is ANQGSEA. The V end was cut by 7 bases, the J end by 1 base, with 9 bases between.